These 15 T cell receptor beta chains originate from one sample sequenced in a study of cytomegalovirus exposure and HLA in healthy donors. 13 Jbeta primers and 60 Vbeta primers were used for the PCR. Measured with immunoSEQ multiplex PCR; TCRdb has only the in-frame clones, and not every one. The table lists about 90,000 clones, 50% to 75% of them singletons. The sequencing input was PBMCs. These receptors were collected from a man aged 25-45 years in good health and CMV-seronegative.

The V and J genes are TRBV6-6 and TRBJ1-2; the D gene is possibly TRBD1 (5 bases). Looked up from germline, CDR1 is MNHNY and CDR2 is SVGAGI (reference sequence). The CDR3 covers 14 residues. Trimming left V 7 bases short and J 2 bases short, with 14 bases between. CDR3: CASTQTALNYGYTF. CDR3 nucleotide sequence: TGTGCCAGCACTCAGACAGCTTTAAACTATGGCTACACCTTC.

Only one count was recorded for this clone. V and J are TRBV5-1 and TRBJ1-2, with 10 bases aligning to TRBD1. Looked up from germline, CDR1 is SGHRS and CDR2 is YFSETQ. Trimming removed 6 bases from V and 6 bases from J; junction bases left unmatched: 8. This CDR3 spans 14 amino acids. The CDR3 spells CASTMGTGADGYTF. CDR3 in DNA: TGCGCCAGCACCATGGGGACAGGGGCGGATGGCTACACCTTC.

The CDR3 is CASRLTGENGYTF. As DNA, the CDR3 is TGTGCCAGTAGACTAACAGGGGAGAATGGCTACACCTTC. The chain couples TRBV19 to TRBJ1-2; 7 bases are a match to TRBD1. J lost 6 bases, V lost 6 bases, and 7 bases had no gene match. The CDR3 runs to 13 residues. Looked up from germline, CDR1 is LNHDA and CDR2 is SQIVND (reference sequence). Full variable domain (remainder filled in from reference TRBV19 and TRBJ1-2): DGGITQSPKYLFRKEGQNVTLSCEQNLNHDAMYWYRQDPGQGLRLIYYSQIVNDFQKGDIAEGYSVSREKKESFPLTVTSAQKNPTAFYLCASRLTGENGYTFGSGTRLTVV.

V is TRBV7-3 and J is TRBJ1-6; perhaps TRBD1 as D (6 bases). The CDR3 has 13 amino acids. V lost 5 bases and J lost 10, with 12 bases in between. In germline, CDR1 is SGHTA, CDR2 FQGTGA. The CDR3, as DNA: TGTGCCAGCAGCCCCCAGGGGAACTCACCCCTCCACTTT. Residues: CASSPQGNSPLHF.

This chain links TRBV10-2 with TRBJ1-1, with D possibly being TRBD1 (6 bases). Trimming removed 6 bases at V and 7 bases at J, with 18 bases between. This CDR3 has 14 amino acids. The V gene's germline CDR1 is WSHSY and CDR2 SAAADI. DNA for the CDR3: TGCGCCAGCAGGGATTTGCAGGGGCGTATTGAAGCTTTCTTT. Translation gives CASRDLQGRIEAFF.

The J gene is TRBJ2-1, the V gene TRBV9, with 11 bases that match TRBD2. The CDR3 consists of 16 residues. The J segment lost 3 bases and the V segment lost 0 bases, leaving 2 bases of the junction unmatched. The germline V gene encodes CDR1 SGDLS and CDR2 YYNGEE. The DNA of the CDR3 is TGTGCCAGCAGCGTAGGACTAGCGGGGATCTACAATGAGCAGTTCTTC. Amino acid sequence: CASSVGLAGIYNEQFF.

The V and J genes are TRBV29-1 and TRBJ2-1; maybe TRBD2 (5 bases). Germline V lookup: CDR1 SQVTM, CDR2 ANQGSEA. V was shortened by 7 bases and J by 9 bases, with 22 bases between the two germline ends. The CDR3 contains 14 residues. The CDR3 loop is CSGRFDYPLGEQFF. The CDR3 region has the DNA TGCAGCGGACGGTTTGACTATCCCCTCGGTGAGCAGTTCTTC.

CDR3 bases: TGTGCCAGCAAGACTGGACTAGCGGGGCAAGAGACCCAGTACTTC. It translates to CASKTGLAGQETQYF. The J gene is TRBJ2-5, the V gene TRBV2, with 12 bases fitting TRBD2. CDR3 length: 15 amino acids. Germline V lookup: CDR1 SNHLY, CDR2 FYNNEI. With V trimmed by 7 bases and J by 2 bases, 5 bases remained unmatched. Full variable domain (rest looked up from reference TRBV2 and TRBJ2-5): EPEVTQTPSHQVTQMGQEVILRCVPISNHLYFYWYRQILGQKVEFLVSFYNNEISEKSEIFDDQFSVERPDGSNFTLKIRSTKLEDSAMYFCASKTGLAGQETQYFGPGTRLLVL.

The rearrangement links TRBV7-8 to TRBJ1-5, with unresolved D. The CDR3 loop spans 13 amino acids. Per the germline V gene, CDR1 is SGHVS and CDR2 is FQNEAQ. Trimming shortened V by 0 bases and J by 5 bases, and 5 bases separated the two germline ends. In nucleotides, the CDR3 is TGTGCCAGCAGCTTAGCCACGGATCAGCCCCAGCATTTT. It yields the protein CASSLATDQPQHF.

The genes are TRBV28 and TRBJ2-2; 9 bases map to TRBD2. The germline V gene encodes CDR1 MDHEN and CDR2 SYDVKM. Trimming removed 6 bases from V and 2 bases from J; junction bases left unmatched: 4. The CDR3 runs 15 residues. The CDR3 reads CASRAGGPNTGELFF. For the CDR3, the DNA is TGTGCCAGCAGGGCGGGAGGGCCCAACACCGGGGAGCTGTTTTTT.

The chain uses TRBV7-8 and TRBJ2-5, with TRBD1 matching over 7 bases. The CDR3 totals 14 residues. Unmatched junction bases numbered 3, after V lost 0 bases and J lost 5 bases. Germline loops: CDR1 SGHVS, CDR2 FQNEAQ. CDR3 DNA: TGTGCCAGCAGCTTAGCGGGACAGTCGGAGACCCAGTACTTC. Its translation: CASSLAGQSETQYF.

The rearrangement uses TRBV10-3 and TRBJ1-1; possible D gene TRBD1, 5 bases. The germline gives CDR1 ENHRY, CDR2 SYGVKD. The CDR3 covers 17 residues. Trimming left V 4 bases short and J 1 base short, with 19 bases between. CDR3 DNA: TGTGCCATCAGTGGAGACACTCGGGGGTTGGGGAACACTGAAGCTTTCTTT. Encoded protein: CAISGDTRGLGNTEAFF.

This clone was picked up one time. This chain uses TRBV19 with TRBJ1-5, with 7 positions matching TRBD1. V dropped 6 bases and J dropped 3; count of bases not matched to a gene: 2. The CDR3 runs to 13 residues. Germline assignment: CDR1 LNHDA and CDR2 SQIVND (reference sequence). The CDR3 loop is CASRGQFNQPQHF. CDR3 coding DNA: TGTGCCAGTAGGGGACAGTTCAATCAGCCCCAGCATTTT.

J is TRBJ2-5 and V is TRBV28, with D uncertain. Deletions cut 7 bases from V and 5 bases from J, with 11 bases between. Germline-derived CDR1 and CDR2 are MDHEN and SYDVKM. This CDR3 spans 12 amino acids. In DNA, the CDR3 is TGTGCCAGCATCAGGCCACCGGAGACCCAGTACTTC. Encoded protein: CASIRPPETQYF.

V gene TRBV2 combines with J gene TRBJ2-5; D unresolved. Trimming left V 7 bases short and J 5 bases short, with 8 bases between. The germline V gene has CDR1 SNHLY and CDR2 FYNNEI. This CDR3 spans 11 amino acids. In DNA form, the CDR3 reads TGTGCCAGCACCAGGTCCGAGACCCAGTACTTC. It specifies CASTRSETQYF.